What follows are 25 T cell receptor beta chains derived from one specimen sequenced in a study of T-cell reconstitution after alpha-beta-depleted transplantation in children (dated by TCRdb to 2016 to 2017). Libraries were constructed by PCR. The data were produced on an Illumina HiSeq 2500. To normalize quantification of the TCRbeta repertoire, the TCR libraries were built with molecular barcoding that relied on unique molecular identifiers. TCRdb reprocessed the public reads (quality trimming at Q25 with fastp, clone calling with MiXCR) and kept in-frame beta chains. Identical CDR3 proteins give one entry, which carries the most common genes and DNA. Within this sample are just under 550,000 distinct CDR3 sequences, with roughly 18% of them counted one time only. The ten largest clonotypes hold 2.5% to 3.5% of the sample. This specimen consisted of PBMCs from the stem cell graft donor, obtained from the stem cell graft. These receptors originate from a human donor who donated a stem cell graft to a child with acute lymphoblastic leukemia.

V is TRBV5-1 and J is TRBJ2-2, with TRBD1 identical over 11 bases. This CDR3 has 16 amino acids. After removal of 0 bases from V and 4 bases from J, the junction contained 2 bases not matched to a gene. Germline V gene sequence: CDR1 SGHRS, CDR2 YFSETQ. In DNA form, the CDR3 reads TGCGCCAGCAGCTTGGAAGGACAGGGGGCCACCGGGGAGCTGTTTTTT. Protein product: CASSLEGQGATGELFF.

There are a few counts of this clonotype. The chain couples TRBV4-1 to TRBJ1-4; D uncertain. From germline, CDR1 is MGHRA and CDR2 YSYEKL. The V and J ends lost 0 bases and 7 bases respectively, with 12 bases between them. This CDR3 contains 15 residues. The CDR3 DNA reads as TGCGCCAGCAGCCAAGATGTCCGGGGTGGTGAAAAACTGTTTTTT. It is translated as CASSQDVRGGEKLFF.

This clonotype was seen repeatedly, ten times or more. The V and J genes are TRBV29-1 and TRBJ2-1; TRBD2 matches at 8 bases. V lost 8 bases to trimming and J lost 2 bases; unmatched junction nucleotides: 8. From germline, CDR1 is SQVTM and CDR2 ANQGSEA. The length of the CDR3 is 14 residues. CDR3 residues: CSLRAGEAYNEQFF. CDR3 DNA: TGCAGCTTGCGAGCGGGAGAGGCCTACAATGAGCAGTTCTTC.

This clonotype was found a few times. The CDR3 DNA follows: TGCAGCGTCTGGATAGATGGTGAGCAGTTCTTC. Translation gives CSVWIDGEQFF. The V gene is TRBV29-1, the J gene TRBJ2-1; unclear D gene. This CDR3 is built from 11 residues. Germline CDR1 SQVTM, CDR2 ANQGSEA. Trimming pared 6 bases from V and 9 bases from J, leaving 12 bases between.

The chain couples TRBV29-1 to TRBJ2-5, with 14 bases that match TRBD2. Germline V gene data show CDR1 as SQVTM and CDR2 as ANQGSEA. The CDR3 has 14 residues. The DNA for the CDR3 is TGCAGTCGAGGGGGACTAGCGGGAGAAGAGACCCAGTACTTC. Its protein is CSRGGLAGEETQYF.

This clonotype was observed a few times. The V call is TRBV18, the J call TRBJ2-7, with D perhaps TRBD1 (6 bases). Germline CDR1 reads KGHSH; CDR2 reads LQKENI. The V and J ends lost 6 bases and 5 bases respectively, with 14 bases between them. The length of the CDR3 is 13 residues. This chain's CDR3 is CASSNGGWNEQYF. CDR3 DNA: TGTGCCAGCTCCAATGGGGGCTGGAACGAGCAGTACTTC.

On this clonotype: A junction boundary mismatches the germline segment, possibly from a read error. The chain uses TRBV5-1 and TRBJ2-2; 8 bases agree with TRBD1. From germline, CDR1 is SGHRS and CDR2 YFSETQ. This CDR3 is built from 15 residues. The CDR3 loop reads CASSLDRVFTGELFF. DNA of the CDR3: TGCGCCAGCAGTTTGGACAGGGTGTTCACCGGGGAGCTGTTTTTT.

This chain links TRBV7-6 with TRBJ2-7; 7 positions match TRBD1. The junction had 7 bases not matched to a gene; V was cut back by 2 bases and J by 0 bases. The CDR3 totals 16 residues. Germline V lookup: CDR1 SGHVS, CDR2 FNYEAQ. The CDR3 protein is CASSLPERDSSYEQYF. In DNA, the CDR3 is TGTGCCAGCAGCTTACCGGAAAGGGACAGCTCCTACGAGCAGTACTTC.

V and J are TRBV9 and TRBJ1-3; weak D call: TRBD1 (6 bases). The CDR3 spans 15 residues. The V end was cut by 0 bases, the J end by 7 bases, with 14 bases between. In germline, CDR1 is SGDLS, CDR2 YYNGEE. The CDR3: CASSVGGQAANTIYF. CDR3 nucleotides: TGTGCCAGCAGCGTAGGGGGGCAGGCCGCGAACACCATATATTTT.

The CDR3 DNA reads TGCGCCAGCAGCCAAAAGTCAACTAGCGAGCAGTACTTC. It encodes CASSQKSTSEQYF. The rearrangement links TRBV10-1 to TRBJ2-7, with D tentatively TRBD2 (5 bases). The CDR3 totals 13 residues. Germline lookup yields CDR1 WNHNN and CDR2 SYGVQD (reference sequence). Trimming stripped 6 bases from V and 6 bases from J, with 15 bases between.

The gene calls are TRBV7-6 and TRBJ2-1; TRBD2 aligns across 7 bases. J was trimmed by 0 bases and V by 3 bases; bases with no gene match: 8. Germline V gene data show CDR1 as SGHVS and CDR2 as FNYEAQ. The CDR3 extends over 17 amino acids. CDR3 sequence reads: CASSFWSGGSSYNEQFF. The CDR3, as DNA: TGTGCCAGCAGCTTCTGGTCGGGCGGGAGCTCCTACAATGAGCAGTTCTTC. The complete variable domain, with remaining parts taken from reference TRBV7-6 and TRBJ2-1, reads GAGVSQSPRYKVTKRGQDVALRCDPISGHVSLYWYRQALGQGPEFLTYFNYEAQQDKSGLPNDRFSAERPEGSISTLTIQRTEQRDSAMYRCASSFWSGGSSYNEQFFGPGTRLTVL.

The chain uses TRBV6-5 and TRBJ2-2, with 7 bases matching TRBD1. The CDR3 totals 13 residues. J was trimmed by 8 bases and V by 2 bases; bases with no gene match: 2. Germline V gives CDR1 MNHEY, CDR2 SVGAGI. This CDR3 is CASSYPGQGELFF. CDR3 coding DNA: TGTGCCAGCAGTTACCCGGGACAGGGGGAGCTGTTTTTT.

In this sample, this clonotype turned up a few times. The rearrangement uses TRBV20-1 and TRBJ2-1, with D possibly being TRBD1 (5 bases). The CDR3 sequence is 15 residues long. The germline V gene has CDR1 DFQATT and CDR2 SNEGSKA (reference sequence). Trimming removed 2 bases from V and 0 bases from J, with 11 bases in between. This CDR3 is CSARRGLISYNEQFF. The CDR3 coding sequence is TGCAGTGCTAGAAGGGGTCTTATCTCCTACAATGAGCAGTTCTTC.

This clonotype was recorded at least ten times. The chain is built from TRBV5-1 and TRBJ2-7; D is perhaps TRBD2 (6 bases). The V end was cut by 5 bases, the J end by 2 bases, with 20 bases between. The CDR3 length is 16 residues. Germline assignment: CDR1 SGHRS and CDR2 YFSETQ. CDR3 residues: CASRRSGGLPPYEQYF. The CDR3 bases are TGCGCCAGCAGGCGTTCGGGCGGACTACCTCCCTACGAGCAGTACTTC. The full variable domain, completed using reference TRBV5-1 and TRBJ2-7, is KAGVTQTPRYLIKTRGQQVTLSCSPISGHRSVSWYQQTPGQGLQFLFEYFSETQRNKGNFPGRFSGRQFSNSRSEMNVSTLELGDSALYLCASRRSGGLPPYEQYFGPGTRLTVT.

The CDR3 sequence: CASSFAGTSGSVQYF. Here the CDR3 DNA reads TGCGCCAGCAGCTTCGCCGGGACTAGCGGGAGTGTCCAGTACTTC. The genes are TRBV5-1 and TRBJ2-5, with 14 bases fitting TRBD2. V trimming: 2 bases; J trimming: 10 bases; junction bases outside the gene matches: 7. CDR3 length: 15 amino acids. CDR1 SGHRS and CDR2 YFSETQ come from the germline V gene.

This clonotype has just one count. The chain links TRBV18 to TRBJ2-5; 7 nucleotides match TRBD1. V was pared by 3 bases and J by 1 base, with 5 bases of the junction left unmatched. The CDR3 has 15 residues. Germline loops: CDR1 KGHSH, CDR2 LQKENI. The CDR3 DNA reads as TGTGCCAGCTCACCGCACCGGGACAGCCAAGAGACCCAGTACTTC. Translation: CASSPHRDSQETQYF.

V and J are TRBV29-1 and TRBJ2-5, with D tentatively TRBD1 or TRBD2 (5 bases each). Per the germline V gene, CDR1 is SQVTM and CDR2 is ANQGSEA. This CDR3 is 12 amino acids long. The V end was cut by 4 bases, the J end by 2 bases, with 8 bases between. CDR3 amino acids: CSVGGMQETQYF. DNA of the CDR3: TGCAGCGTTGGGGGGATGCAAGAGACCCAGTACTTC. Using reference TRBV29-1 and TRBJ2-5 for the parts outside the CDR3, the full variable domain is SAVISQKPSRDICQRGTSLTIQCQVDSQVTMMFWYRQQPGQSLTLIATANQGSEATYESGFVIDKFPISRPNLTFSTLTVSNMSPEDSSIYLCSVGGMQETQYFGPGTRLLVL.

Only a few counts were recorded for this clonotype. The chain joins TRBV29-1 to TRBJ1-4; the D gene is possibly TRBD1 (5 bases). Germline values: CDR1 SQVTM, CDR2 ANQGSEA. V was shortened by 7 bases and J by 8 bases, with 14 bases between the two germline ends. The CDR3 totals 12 residues. CDR3 bases: TGCAGCGGAGGCAGGGTGGGGGAAAAACTGTTTTTT. It encodes CSGGRVGEKLFF. Supplemented by reference TRBV29-1 and TRBJ1-4, the full variable domain reads SAVISQKPSRDICQRGTSLTIQCQVDSQVTMMFWYRQQPGQSLTLIATANQGSEATYESGFVIDKFPISRPNLTFSTLTVSNMSPEDSSIYLCSGGRVGEKLFFGSGTQLSVL.

This clonotype was seen only a few times. This chain links TRBV4-1 with TRBJ1-4; D not certain. This CDR3 comprises 18 residues. Per the germline V gene, CDR1 is MGHRA and CDR2 is YSYEKL. Trimming took off 0 bases at V and 7 bases at J, with 21 bases between the two ends. CDR3 in amino acids: CASSQEGWDLGGGEKLFF. CDR3 DNA sequence: TGCGCCAGCAGCCAAGAAGGGTGGGATCTGGGAGGAGGTGAAAAACTGTTTTTT.

Only a few counts were recorded for this clonotype. The chain couples TRBV5-1 to TRBJ2-1; D unclear. CDR3 length: 12 residues. V lost 3 bases, J lost 9 bases, and 10 bases lay in between. CDR1 is SGHRS and CDR2 is YFSETQ in the germline V gene. This CDR3 is CASSSYLGEQFF. The CDR3 DNA reads as TGCGCCAGCAGCTCCTACTTGGGTGAGCAGTTCTTC.

This chain joins TRBV6-2 or TRBV6-3 and TRBJ2-2, with D hard to call. Germline V lookup: CDR1 MNHEY, CDR2 SVGEGT. Between the trimmed V and J ends, which lost 6 bases and 8 bases, there was a span of 7 bases. There are 11 residues in the CDR3. The CDR3 region has the DNA TGTGCCAGCAGAAGGCTGGGGGAGCTGTTTTTT. It codes for CASRRLGELFF.

This chain joins TRBV19 and TRBJ1-5, with a weak D call TRBD1 (6 bases). Germline CDR1 reads LNHDA; CDR2 reads SQIVND (reference sequence). Trimming shortened V by 6 bases and J by 7 bases, and 22 bases separated the two germline ends. There are 16 residues in the CDR3. In DNA form, the CDR3 reads TGTGCCAGTAGCCATAGAATCTTGACAGGTAGCCAGCCCCAGCATTTT. It translates to CASSHRILTGSQPQHF.

This clonotype came up a few times. The chain joins TRBV29-1 to TRBJ1-2; TRBD1 aligns across 9 bases. The trim removed 6 bases at V and 3 bases at J, leaving 8 bases unmatched. The CDR3 length is 14 residues. Germline CDR1 reads SQVTM; CDR2 reads ANQGSEA. Written as DNA, the CDR3 is TGCAGCGTGCGGGCCCGGACAGGGGACTATGGCTACACCTTC. Translation: CSVRARTGDYGYTF. Looking up the rest from reference TRBV29-1 and TRBJ1-2 gives the full variable domain: SAVISQKPSRDICQRGTSLTIQCQVDSQVTMMFWYRQQPGQSLTLIATANQGSEATYESGFVIDKFPISRPNLTFSTLTVSNMSPEDSSIYLCSVRARTGDYGYTFGSGTRLTVV.

This clonotype was counted once. This sequence joins TRBV19 and TRBJ1-2; tentative D call: TRBD1 (5 bases). V was trimmed by 6 bases and J by 3 bases, leaving 26 bases between them. CDR3 length: 18 residues. Germline V lookup: CDR1 LNHDA, CDR2 SQIVND (reference sequence). CDR3 in amino acids: CASRRPRNTGLRDYGYTF. CDR3 DNA: TGTGCCAGTAGAAGACCGAGGAACACGGGGCTACGGGACTATGGCTACACCTTC.

This chain joins TRBV20-1 and TRBJ2-7; 10 bases agree with TRBD1. CDR3 length: 14 residues. J gave up 4 bases and V 0 bases, and 3 bases lay outside the gene matches. CDR1 is DFQATT, CDR2 SNEGSKA, per germline (reference sequence). The CDR3 DNA follows: TGCAGTGCTAGAGAGACAGGGGGCTCTTACGAGCAGTACTTC. Encoded protein: CSARETGGSYEQYF.